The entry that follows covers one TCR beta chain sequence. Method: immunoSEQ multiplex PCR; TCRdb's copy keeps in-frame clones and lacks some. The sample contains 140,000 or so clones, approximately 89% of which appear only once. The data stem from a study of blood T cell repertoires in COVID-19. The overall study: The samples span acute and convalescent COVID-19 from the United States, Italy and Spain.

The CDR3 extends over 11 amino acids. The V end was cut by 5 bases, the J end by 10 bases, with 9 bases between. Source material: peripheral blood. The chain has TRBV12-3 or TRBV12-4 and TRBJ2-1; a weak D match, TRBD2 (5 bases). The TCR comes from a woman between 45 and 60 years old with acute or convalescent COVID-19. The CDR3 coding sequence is TGTGCCAGCAGTCTGCGGGCGGAGCAGTTCTTC. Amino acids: CASSLRAEQFF.